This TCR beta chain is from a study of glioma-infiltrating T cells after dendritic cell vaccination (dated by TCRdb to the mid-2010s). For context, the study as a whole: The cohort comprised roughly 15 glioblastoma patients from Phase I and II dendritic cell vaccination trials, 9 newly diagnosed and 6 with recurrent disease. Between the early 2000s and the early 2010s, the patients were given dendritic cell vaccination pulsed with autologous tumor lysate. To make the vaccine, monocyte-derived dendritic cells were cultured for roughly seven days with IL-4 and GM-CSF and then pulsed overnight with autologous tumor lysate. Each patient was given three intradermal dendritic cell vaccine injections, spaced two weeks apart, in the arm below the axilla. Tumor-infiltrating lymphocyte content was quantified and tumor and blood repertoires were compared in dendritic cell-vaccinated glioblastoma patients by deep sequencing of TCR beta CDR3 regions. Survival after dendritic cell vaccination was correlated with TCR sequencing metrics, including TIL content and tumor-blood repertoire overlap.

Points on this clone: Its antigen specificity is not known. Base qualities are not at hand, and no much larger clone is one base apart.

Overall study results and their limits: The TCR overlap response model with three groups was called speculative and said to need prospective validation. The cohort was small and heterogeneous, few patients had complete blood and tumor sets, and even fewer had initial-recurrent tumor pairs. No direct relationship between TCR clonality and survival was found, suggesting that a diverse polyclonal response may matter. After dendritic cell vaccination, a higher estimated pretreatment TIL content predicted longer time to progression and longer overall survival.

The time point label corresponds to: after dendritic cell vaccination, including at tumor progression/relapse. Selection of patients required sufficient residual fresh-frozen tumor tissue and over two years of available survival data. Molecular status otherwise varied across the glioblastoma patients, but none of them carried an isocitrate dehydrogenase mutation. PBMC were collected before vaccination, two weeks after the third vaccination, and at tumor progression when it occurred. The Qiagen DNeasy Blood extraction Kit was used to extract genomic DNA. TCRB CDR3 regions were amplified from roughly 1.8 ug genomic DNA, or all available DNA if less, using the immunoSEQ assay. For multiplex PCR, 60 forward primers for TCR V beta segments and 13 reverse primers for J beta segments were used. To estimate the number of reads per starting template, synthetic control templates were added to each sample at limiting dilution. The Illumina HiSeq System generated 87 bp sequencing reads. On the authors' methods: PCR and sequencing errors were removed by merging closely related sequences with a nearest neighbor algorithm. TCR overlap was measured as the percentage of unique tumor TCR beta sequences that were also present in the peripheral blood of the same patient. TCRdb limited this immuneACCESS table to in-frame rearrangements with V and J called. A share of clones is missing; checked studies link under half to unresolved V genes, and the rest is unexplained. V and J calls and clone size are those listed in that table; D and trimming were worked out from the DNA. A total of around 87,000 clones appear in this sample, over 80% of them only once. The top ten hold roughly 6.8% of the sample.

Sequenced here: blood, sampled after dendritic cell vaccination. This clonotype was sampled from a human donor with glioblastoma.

The sequence in DNA is TGTGCCAGTAGAAACCTACAGGATAAGTATGGCTACACCTTC. It translates to CASRNLQDKYGYTF. The chain links TRBV19 with TRBJ1-2; the D segment could be TRBD1, given 5 matching bases. The V end loses 6 bases and the J end loses 5 bases, and a stretch of 16 bases separates them. The cysteine opens and the phenylalanine closes a CDR3 of 14 amino acids. The only DNA kept is the CDR3, 42 bases in frame from the first base. The germline V gene (reference sequence) provides CDR1 LNHDA and CDR2 SQIVND.